This TCR beta chain derives from a study of blood T cell repertoires in COVID-19. Across the study: Collection of acute and convalescent COVID-19 samples took place in the United States, Italy and Spain. T cells, B-cell-depleted T cells, or PBMCs provided the cDNA or gDNA that served as material.

As handled by the study authors: The assay estimated nucleated cells by amplifying reference gene primers. Clones were sequenced by immunoSEQ multiplex PCR, and TCRdb holds only the in-frame ones, with some missing. That table gives V, J and clone size, and the DNA gave D and trimming. The sample records around 300,000 clones, more than 80% being singletons. This CDR3 is built from 14 residues. Enrolment of Seattle patients took place during active infection, and they were followed longitudinally. Input material: peripheral blood. The gene calls are TRBV21-1 and TRBJ2-4; TRBD2, the table's D call, was not compared with the DNA. TRBV21-1 is a pseudogene segment. The TCR was taken from a woman aged 50 to 65 with COVID-19, enrolled during active disease. As DNA, the CDR3 is TGTGCCAGCAGTCTGGTGCGGGCCAAAAACATTCAGTACTTC. Translation: CASSLVRAKNIQYF.